The 11 T cell receptor beta chains reported below all come from one sample, sequenced in a study of cytomegalovirus exposure and HLA in healthy donors. Amplification used 60 Vbeta primers and 13 Jbeta primers. The method was immunoSEQ multiplex PCR; TCRdb's version includes in-frame clones alone and lacks a portion of them. The repertoire holds roughly 99,000 clones, with 77% as singletons. Sequenced material: PBMCs. The receptors originated from a male donor in good health and CMV-seronegative.

The rearrangement uses TRBV4-1 and TRBJ2-2; no clear D. This CDR3 is built from 13 residues. In germline, CDR1 is MGHRA, CDR2 YSYEKL. Trimming took 1 base from V and 5 from J, leaving 5 bases between them. The CDR3 region has the DNA TGCGCCAGCAGCCAAGCTAGGACCGGGGAGCTGTTTTTT. Encoded protein: CASSQARTGELFF.

There are a few counts of this clone. Other nucleotide sequences from this sample produce the same CDR3. The rearrangement joins TRBV4-1 to TRBJ2-1; D uncertain. There are 11 residues in the CDR3. Germline V CDR1 and CDR2: MGHRA, YSYEKL. V was trimmed by 3 bases and J by 7 bases, leaving 4 bases between them. The CDR3 protein is CASSHSNEQFF. The CDR3 DNA reads as TGCGCCAGCAGCCATAGTAATGAGCAGTTCTTC.

The chain uses TRBV5-8 and TRBJ1-4, with unresolved D. This CDR3 region has 13 residues. In germline, CDR1 is SGHTS, CDR2 YDEGEE. The V end was cut by 0 bases, the J end by 6 bases, with 6 bases between. The CDR3 loop reads CASSLDGDEKLFF. The CDR3 DNA is TGTGCCAGCAGCTTGGACGGGGATGAAAAACTGTTTTTT.

This clone was counted a few times. The rearrangement joins TRBV7-2 to TRBJ2-7, with TRBD2 matching over 8 bases. This CDR3 region has 15 residues. The trim removed 1 base at V and 6 bases at J, leaving 8 bases unmatched. Germline assignment: CDR1 SGHTA and CDR2 FQGNSA. Written as DNA, the CDR3 is TGTGCCAGCAGCTTAGTAGGGACTAGTCGTGCCGAGCAGTACTTC. Protein sequence: CASSLVGTSRAEQYF.

The J gene is TRBJ2-7, the V gene TRBV19, with TRBD1 identical over 7 bases. Trimming removed 6 bases from V and 5 bases from J; junction bases left unmatched: 7. The V gene's germline CDR1 is LNHDA and CDR2 SQIVND (reference sequence). The CDR3 has 13 amino acids. The CDR3 spells CASSATGNHEQYF. The DNA of the CDR3 is TGTGCCAGTAGCGCGACAGGGAACCACGAGCAGTACTTC.

The chain has TRBV18 and TRBJ1-1, with unresolved D. CDR3 length: 14 amino acids. V lost 2 bases and J lost 5, with 12 bases in between. CDR1 and CDR2 (germline): KGHSH, LQKENI. CDR3 DNA: TGTGCCAGCTCACCAGGGGAGGAACAGACTGAAGCTTTCTTT. Translating it yields CASSPGEEQTEAFF.

The chain joins TRBV9 to TRBJ1-1; a weak D match, TRBD1 (5 bases). The CDR3 extends over 12 amino acids. Germline V gene data show CDR1 as SGDLS and CDR2 as YYNGEE. Trimming shortened V by 4 bases and J by 11 bases, and 15 bases separated the two germline ends. The CDR3 sequence is CASSLKGRGAFF. The CDR3 DNA reads TGTGCCAGCAGCCTTAAGGGACGGGGGGCTTTCTTT.

This rearrangement joins TRBV5-1 to TRBJ2-6, with D maybe TRBD1 (6 bases). V lost 4 bases and J lost 2, with 10 bases in between. Germline values: CDR1 SGHRS, CDR2 YFSETQ. The CDR3 covers 15 residues. In DNA form, the CDR3 reads TGCGCCAGCAGCCCACAGGGACCTGGGGCCAACGTCCTGACTTTC. Its protein is CASSPQGPGANVLTF. The full variable domain, completed using reference TRBV5-1 and TRBJ2-6, is KAGVTQTPRYLIKTRGQQVTLSCSPISGHRSVSWYQQTPGQGLQFLFEYFSETQRNKGNFPGRFSGRQFSNSRSEMNVSTLELGDSALYLCASSPQGPGANVLTFGAGSRLTVL.

The chain recombines TRBV18 with TRBJ2-3; D possibly corresponds to TRBD1 (7 bases). V lost 6 bases to trimming and J lost 2 bases, with 15 bases between them. This CDR3 contains 15 residues. CDR1 is KGHSH, CDR2 LQKENI, per germline. Here the CDR3 DNA reads TGTGCCAGCTCCCCGGGGGACAGAAACACAGATACGCAGTATTTT. Its protein is CASSPGDRNTDTQYF. Complete variable domain (other parts from reference TRBV18 and TRBJ2-3): NAGVMQNPRHLVRRRGQEARLRCSPMKGHSHVYWYRQLPEEGLKFMVYLQKENIIDESGMPKERFSAEFPKEGPSILRIQQVVRGDSAAYFCASSPGDRNTDTQYFGPGTRLTVL.

The rearrangement joins TRBV21-1 to TRBJ2-5; the tabulated D call, TRBD1, remains unverified against the DNA. TRBV21-1 is tagged as a pseudogene. The CDR3 runs to 17 residues. The CDR3 spells CASSASARDRVRKTQYF. For the CDR3, the DNA is TGTGCCAGCAGCGCGTCGGCCCGGGACAGGGTTAGGAAGACCCAGTACTTC.

This rearrangement joins TRBV19 to TRBJ2-5; the D gene is possibly TRBD1 (6 bases). The closer fit of TRBJ2-7 to the DNA end suggests the J call may be wrong. CDR1 and CDR2 from the germline V gene are LNHDA and SQIVND (reference sequence). The CDR3 is made up of 16 amino acids. For the CDR3, the DNA is TGTGCCAGTAGTATAGTAGCAGGGGTCAGCTCCTACGAGCAGTACTTC. Translating it yields CASSIVAGVSSYEQYF.